One and the same sample provided the 12 T cell receptor beta chains below, sequenced in a study of control samples from healthy donors and cancer patients. Generated by immunoSEQ multiplex PCR, the TCRdb table keeps only in-frame clones and is missing some. The sample includes approximately 100,000 clones, 85% to 90% of them seen just once. The sample was blood. These receptor sequences come from a woman between 50 and 59 years old in good health.

The chain links TRBV5-1 to TRBJ1-4; D not resolved. This CDR3 comprises 16 residues. Trimming took 0 bases from V and 5 from J, leaving 14 bases between them. Germline V gene lookup returns CDR1 SGHRS and CDR2 YFSETQ. CDR3 protein: CASSLDLGALNEKLFF. The CDR3 DNA follows: TGCGCCAGCAGCTTGGACTTGGGAGCTCTCAATGAAAAACTGTTTTTT.

The V gene is TRBV5-1, the J gene TRBJ2-5; weak D call: TRBD1 (6 bases). The CDR3 runs to 16 residues. The V gene lost 5 bases and the J gene lost 5 bases, with 22 bases spanning the gap. Germline V gene lookup returns CDR1 SGHRS and CDR2 YFSETQ. The CDR3 nucleotides read TGCGCCAGCAGAATACAGGGAAATCGCCCCGGGGAGACCCAGTACTTC. This translates into CASRIQGNRPGETQYF.

The chain has TRBV7-9 and TRBJ1-2; D unclear. V was trimmed by 2 bases and J by 4 bases, leaving 14 bases between them. The CDR3 contains 15 residues. Per the germline V gene, CDR1 is SEHNR and CDR2 is FQNEAQ (reference sequence). The CDR3 region is CASSLTSEHSYGYTF. In nucleotides, the CDR3 is TGTGCCAGCAGCTTAACTTCCGAACACAGCTATGGCTACACCTTC.

This clone appeared once. The chain recombines TRBV30 with TRBJ2-3, with D unresolved. Germline V gene sequence: CDR1 GTSNPN, CDR2 SVGIG (reference sequence). Trimming removed 4 bases from V and 2 bases from J, with 7 bases in between. This CDR3 has 12 residues. Here the CDR3 DNA reads TGTGCCTGGATACCCTTCACAGATACGCAGTATTTT. It encodes CAWIPFTDTQYF. Full variable domain (missing parts from reference TRBV30 and TRBJ2-3): SQTIHQWPATLVQPVGSPLSLECTVEGTSNPNLYWYRQAAGRGLQLLFYSVGIGQISSEVPQNLSASRPQDRQFILSSKKLLLSDSGFYLCAWIPFTDTQYFGPGTRLTVL.

This CDR3 is CASSTGGSSYEQYF. The CDR3, as DNA: TGTGCCAGCAGCACCGGGGGCAGCTCCTACGAGCAGTACTTC. The gene calls are TRBV7-3 and TRBJ2-7; possibly TRBD1 or TRBD2 for D (6 bases each). The V gene's germline CDR1 is SGHTA and CDR2 FQGTGA. The CDR3 contains 14 residues. V lost 5 bases and J 0 bases, leaving 11 bases between the germline ends.

This clone was counted a single time. The chain carries TRBV5-1 and TRBJ1-1; D uncertain. The CDR3 is 13 residues long. V was pared by 2 bases and J by 5 bases, with 10 bases between. Germline loops: CDR1 SGHRS, CDR2 YFSETQ. The CDR3 is CASSLEGSTEAFF. CDR3 coding DNA: TGCGCCAGCAGCTTAGAGGGTTCGACTGAAGCTTTCTTT.

This clone has a handful of counts. The gene calls are TRBV7-3 and TRBJ1-1, with D possibly being TRBD1 (6 bases). The length of the CDR3 is 13 residues. Germline-derived CDR1 and CDR2 are SGHTA and FQGTGA. V was pared by 5 bases and J by 1 base, with 8 bases between. The CDR3 DNA follows: TGTGCCAGCAGCGTACAGGGGAACACTGAAGCTTTCTTT. Amino acid sequence: CASSVQGNTEAFF.

The chain uses TRBV6-6 and TRBJ1-1; D is ambiguous. Germline-derived CDR1 and CDR2 are MNHNY and SVGAGI (reference sequence). This CDR3 is built from 11 residues. The V end was cut by 2 bases, the J end by 7 bases, with 5 bases between. The CDR3 region has the DNA TGTGCCAGCAGTTACATATTTGAAGCTTTCTTT. This sequence encodes CASSYIFEAFF.

The chain has TRBV15 and TRBJ2-6; TRBD2 agrees at 7 bases. The CDR3 extends over 17 amino acids. The V and J ends lost 5 bases and 2 bases, in that order; junction bases with no gene match: 9. The germline CDR1 and CDR2 sequences are LNHNV and YYDKDF (reference sequence). This CDR3 reads CATSRAPGLAGANVLTF. The CDR3 DNA sequence: TGTGCCACCAGCCGCGCGCCAGGACTAGCTGGGGCCAACGTCCTGACTTTC.

The V call is TRBV7-2, the J call TRBJ2-5; D may correspond to TRBD1 or TRBD2 (5 bases each). The V and J ends lost 4 bases and 4 bases respectively, with 16 bases between them. The CDR3 length is 15 residues. CDR1 and CDR2 (germline): SGHTA, FQGNSA. The CDR3 region is CASSSPGRKAETQYF. As DNA, the CDR3 is TGTGCCAGCAGCTCCCCGGGACGTAAAGCAGAGACCCAGTACTTC.

The rearrangement uses TRBV5-1 and TRBJ2-3; 9 nucleotides line up with TRBD1. The ends lost 1 base at V and 4 bases at J; junction bases unmatched: 7. The CDR3 totals 16 residues. The V gene's germline CDR1 is SGHRS and CDR2 YFSETQ. CDR3 region: CASSLPGQGSSDTQYF. The CDR3 DNA is TGCGCCAGCAGCTTGCCAGGACAGGGGTCGTCAGATACGCAGTATTTT.

The chain carries TRBV11-3 and TRBJ1-1; no clear D gene. Trimming took 6 bases from V and 5 from J, leaving 19 bases between them. Germline CDR1 SGHNT, CDR2 YENEEA. The CDR3 has 15 residues. CDR3 protein: CASRPPPALGTEAFF. Written as DNA, the CDR3 is TGTGCCAGCAGACCCCCCCCGGCTCTTGGGACTGAAGCTTTCTTT.